This is a list of T cell receptor beta chains from one sample in a study of blood T cell repertoires in COVID-19. Libraries were prepared by immunoSEQ multiplex PCR; TCRdb keeps only in-frame clonotypes and omits some of them. The data hold roughly 69,000 clones, with 90% observed a single time. What was sequenced was peripheral blood. The receptor set was obtained from a man in his fifties with acute or convalescent COVID-19. CDR3s include the opening cysteine and the closing phenylalanine or tryptophan. D genes are given only for firm matches. Size is stated for part of the rows, as once, few or many counts, or as a class when the clone is expanded.

J,size,D,V,CDR3,DNA
TRBJ2-3,-,TRBD2,TRBV11-2,CASSGGTSGIGRTDTQYF,TGTGCCAGCAGCGGCGGGACTAGCGGGATTGGTCGCACAGATACGCAGTATTTT
TRBJ1-1,-,-,TRBV18,CASSPHSYFTEAFF,TGTGCCAGCTCACCCCACTCTTACTTCACTGAAGCTTTCTTT
TRBJ2-5,-,-,TRBV11-3,CASSLGGPDPRGETQYF,TGTGCCAGCAGCTTAGGAGGTCCAGATCCCCGAGGGGAGACCCAGTACTTC
TRBJ1-2,-,-,TRBV19,CASSTGGALLGYTF,TGTGCCAGTAGTACGGGGGGAGCCTTACTCGGCTACACCTTC
TRBJ1-1,few,-,TRBV25-1,CASSEVEKKEAFF,TGTGCCAGCAGTGAAGTGGAGAAAAAGGAAGCTTTCTTT
TRBJ2-7,-,-,TRBV5-5,CASSLVGHGSYEQYF,TGTGCCAGCAGCTTGGTGGGACACGGCTCCTACGAGCAGTACTTC
TRBJ2-3,-,TRBD2,TRBV18,CASSPRLAGGTDTQYF,TGTGCCAGCTCACCCCGACTAGCGGGAGGAACAGATACGCAGTATTTT
TRBJ1-2,once,TRBD1,TRBV7-2,CASSRTGINGYTF,TGTGCCAGCAGCCGGACAGGAATAAATGGCTACACCTTC
TRBJ1-6,-,-,TRBV12-3/TRBV12-4,CASSPTGGPPLHF,TGTGCCAGCAGCCCCACCGGGGGTCCACCCCTCCACTTT
TRBJ1-1,once,-,TRBV11-2,CASNTPQGHMNTEAFF,TGTGCCAGCAACACCCCACAGGGACACATGAACACTGAAGCTTTCTTT
TRBJ2-7,-,-,TRBV12-5,CASGSATNYEQYF,TGTGCTAGTGGTTCCGCGACAAACTACGAGCAGTACTTC
TRBJ1-3,-,-,TRBV9,CASSVGEGRNTIYF,TGTGCCAGCAGCGTAGGGGAGGGGCGAAACACCATATATTTT
TRBJ2-3,-,TRBD1,TRBV15,CATSRGSVTGEQQYF,TGTGCCACCAGCAGAGGTTCAGTTACAGGGGAGCAGCAGTATTTT
TRBJ2-7,-,-,TRBV7-9,CASSQDSYEQYF,TGTGCCAGCAGCCAGGATAGCTACGAGCAGTACTTC
TRBJ1-2,-,TRBD1,TRBV2,CAGATGPDYGYTF,TGTGCCGGGGCGACAGGGCCGGACTATGGCTACACCTTC
TRBJ2-5,few,-,TRBV7-6,CASSFLSETQYF,TGTGCCAGCAGCTTTCTGTCCGAGACCCAGTACTTC
TRBJ2-1,-,TRBD2,TRBV27,CASSPSRTSGPYNEQFF,TGTGCCAGCAGTCCCTCGCGGACTAGCGGGCCGTACAATGAGCAGTTCTTC
TRBJ1-2,-,-,TRBV28,CASSLGGFYGYTF,TGTGCCAGCAGTTTGGGGGGTTTCTATGGCTACACCTTC
TRBJ1-5,-,-,TRBV18,CASSPGQTNQPQHF,TGTGCCAGCTCACCGGGACAAACAAATCAGCCCCAGCATTTT
TRBJ2-1,-,TRBD1,TRBV7-2,CASSWGQGELNEQFF,TGTGCCAGCAGCTGGGGACAGGGGGAGCTCAATGAGCAGTTCTTC
TRBJ2-7,-,-,TRBV29-1,CSVEVLRGYEQYF,TGCAGCGTTGAGGTCCTGAGGGGGTACGAGCAGTACTTC
TRBJ2-7,-,-,TRBV7-2,CASSLNKGLSYEQYF,TGTGCCAGCAGCTTAAATAAGGGACTCTCCTACGAGCAGTACTTC
TRBJ1-2,-,-,TRBV27,CASSSTGLINYGYTF,TGTGCCAGCAGTTCGACAGGTTTAATCAACTATGGCTACACCTTC
TRBJ1-6,few,TRBD1,TRBV6-1,CASSERDSMSSYNSPLHF,TGTGCCAGCAGTGAACGGGACAGCATGAGCTCCTATAATTCACCCCTCCACTTT
TRBJ2-7,-,-,TRBV3-1/TRBV3-2,CASSQNPGTEQYF,TGTGCCAGCAGCCAAAACCCAGGGACTGAGCAGTACTTC
TRBJ2-7,-,TRBD1,TRBV27,CATSGQGNYYEQYF,TGTGCCACCTCGGGACAGGGAAATTACTACGAGCAGTACTTC
TRBJ2-7,once,TRBD2,TRBV11-3,CASSLGRLADSSYEQYF,TGTGCCAGCAGCTTAGGACGACTAGCGGACAGCTCCTACGAGCAGTACTTC
TRBJ2-3,-,-,TRBV4-2,CASSPVRSGALDTQYF,TGTGCCAGCAGCCCAGTTCGGTCGGGAGCCCTAGATACGCAGTATTTT
TRBJ2-1,once,TRBD2,TRBV19,CASSPRGTSGYNEQFF,TGTGCCAGTAGCCCCCGCGGGACTAGCGGCTACAATGAGCAGTTCTTC
TRBJ2-2,-,TRBD2,TRBV5-1,CASSSRLAEATGELFF,TGCGCCAGCAGCTCCCGACTAGCGGAAGCGACCGGGGAGCTGTTTTTT
TRBJ2-5,once,TRBD2,TRBV9,CASSGSEGLAGEETQYF,TGTGCCAGCAGCGGGTCGGAGGGACTAGCGGGAGAGGAGACCCAGTACTTC
TRBJ2-7,-,-,TRBV5-4,CASSSGTLEFYEQYF,TGTGCCAGCAGCTCGGGGACACTAGAATTCTACGAGCAGTACTTC
TRBJ1-3,-,-,TRBV6-6,CASSPRSGTIYF,TGTGCCAGCAGTCCCCGGAGTGGCACCATATATTTT
TRBJ2-1,-,-,TRBV20-1,CSSEEAGEQFF,TGCAGTTCCGAGGAGGCCGGGGAGCAGTTCTTC
TRBJ2-7,-,-,TRBV6-6,CASASLDEQYF,TGTGCCAGCGCGAGCTTGGACGAGCAGTACTTC
TRBJ1-5,-,-,TRBV5-6,CASSLFPPPPDQPQHF,TGTGCCAGCAGCTTATTCCCCCCCCCGCCGGATCAGCCCCAGCATTTT
TRBJ2-7,-,TRBD2,TRBV4-1,CASSQQGLAGGLTYEQYF,TGCGCCAGCAGCCAACAGGGACTAGCGGGAGGGCTGACCTACGAGCAGTACTTC
TRBJ2-1,-,TRBD2,TRBV6-2/TRBV6-3,CASSTRLAHSYNEQFF,TGTGCCAGCAGTACCCGACTAGCGCACTCCTACAATGAGCAGTTCTTC
TRBJ2-4,once,TRBD2,TRBV18,CASSSSRGDIQYF,TGTGCCAGCTCATCATCCCGGGGGGACATTCAGTACTTC
TRBJ1-4,-,TRBD1,TRBV12-5,CASGSTGDTTNEKLFF,TGTGCTAGTGGCTCAACAGGGGACACAACTAATGAAAAACTGTTTTTT
TRBJ2-7,-,-,TRBV5-1,CASSSPDSSYEQYF,TGCGCCAGCAGCTCCCCAGACAGCTCCTACGAGCAGTACTTC
TRBJ1-1,-,-,TRBV12-3/TRBV12-4,CASSRTVNTEAFF,TGTGCCAGCAGTCGGACAGTGAACACTGAAGCTTTCTTT
TRBJ2-3,-,TRBD2,TRBV29-1,CSASLLIRREGQGTDTQYF,TGCAGCGCCTCCCTTTTGATCCGGCGGGAGGGCCAGGGCACAGATACGCAGTATTTT
TRBJ2-7,few,-,TRBV7-9,CASSPPGQEYEQYF,TGTGCCAGCAGCCCGCCGGGACAAGAATACGAGCAGTACTTC
TRBJ2-1,-,TRBD2,TRBV28,CASSTSGRANEQFF,TGTGCCAGCAGTACCAGCGGGAGGGCCAATGAGCAGTTCTTC
TRBJ1-3,-,TRBD1,TRBV5-1,CASSLLETGTGNTIYF,TGCGCCAGCAGCTTGTTGGAGACAGGGACGGGAAACACCATATATTTT
TRBJ2-5,-,-,TRBV12-5,CASAPPSPQETQYF,TGTGCTAGTGCTCCCCCTAGCCCTCAAGAGACCCAGTACTTC
TRBJ2-5,-,TRBD1,TRBV27,CASRGMARGQETQYF,TGTGCCAGCAGGGGAATGGCCAGGGGGCAAGAAACCCAGTACTTC
TRBJ1-4,few,-,TRBV2,CASSDWQTATNEKLFF,TGTGCCAGCAGTGATTGGCAGACTGCAACTAATGAAAAACTGTTTTTT
TRBJ2-1,-,TRBD2,TRBV6-7,CASSYPGLADNEQFF,TGTGCCAGCAGTTACCCGGGACTAGCGGACAATGAGCAGTTCTTC